The 32 T cell receptor beta chains in this list originate from one sample, sequenced in a study of breast tumors, draining lymph nodes, adjacent tissues. Samples came from axillary lymph nodes draining the breast cancer. One entry per CDR3 protein, called by TCRdb with MiXCR from the multiplex PCR reads. Of around 250,000 distinct CDR3 sequences in the sample, less than 40% were seen once. The sequencing input was axillary lymph node tissue. These receptors were taken from a female donor with breast cancer. Some clones in this sample may be carry-over from other donors' samples.

This chain connects TRBV24-1 to TRBJ2-5; D gene unclear. The CDR3 covers 14 residues. The germline V and J ends were trimmed by 6 bases and 4 bases, with 14 bases remaining between them. In germline, CDR1 is KGHDR, CDR2 SFDVKD. This CDR3 is CATSSLGVAETQYF. In nucleotides, the CDR3 is TGTGCCACCAGTTCCCTTGGAGTCGCAGAGACCCAGTACTTC.

This clonotype was seen a handful of times. The chain has TRBV5-5 and TRBJ2-1; a weak D match, TRBD1 (5 bases). Germline V gene data show CDR1 as SGHKS and CDR2 as YYEKEE (reference sequence). This CDR3 comprises 16 residues. Trimming took 1 base from V and 0 from J, leaving 11 bases between them. This CDR3 reads CASSLLDRSSYNEQFF. The CDR3 DNA sequence: TGTGCCAGCAGCTTGCTTGACAGAAGCTCCTACAATGAGCAGTTCTTC.

This clonotype appeared many times. The rearrangement links TRBV4-1 to TRBJ2-3; D is undetermined. V lost 1 base, J lost 4 bases, and 21 bases lay in between. CDR3 size: 18 residues. Germline V CDR1 and CDR2: MGHRA, YSYEKL. The CDR3 spells CASSQVIRRGAVPDTQYF. Written as DNA, the CDR3 is TGCGCCAGCAGCCAAGTGATACGCAGAGGCGCCGTTCCAGATACGCAGTATTTT.

This rearrangement joins TRBV6-1 to TRBJ1-4, with TRBD1 matching 8 bases. CDR1 and CDR2 (germline): MNHNS, SASEGT. This CDR3 spans 14 amino acids. V trimming: 7 bases; J trimming: 7 bases; junction bases outside the gene matches: 8. The CDR3 here is CASILDRASEKLFF. The DNA of the CDR3 is TGTGCCAGCATCCTGGACAGGGCTTCTGAAAAACTGTTTTTT.

This clonotype was observed at least ten times. J is TRBJ1-5 and V is TRBV10-3, with D tentatively TRBD1 (5 bases). The CDR3 runs 15 residues. The germline gives CDR1 ENHRY, CDR2 SYGVKD. V was shortened by 6 bases and J by 3 bases, with 15 bases between the two germline ends. The CDR3 sequence is CAISDLRGDNQPQHF. The CDR3, as DNA: TGTGCCATCAGCGACCTTCGAGGGGACAATCAGCCCCAGCATTTT.

This clonotype has a count of ten or more. V usage is TRBV20-1 and J usage is TRBJ2-1; D is uncertain. V lost 2 bases and J 5 bases, leaving 4 bases between the germline ends. The CDR3 is 11 residues long. Germline CDR1 DFQATT, CDR2 SNEGSKA (reference sequence). Here the CDR3 DNA reads TGCAGTGCTAGATCCCACAATGAGCAGTTCTTC. Translation: CSARSHNEQFF.

V gene TRBV2 combines with J gene TRBJ2-4; D possibly corresponds to TRBD2 (6 bases). The CDR3 extends over 15 amino acids. V was pared by 0 bases and J by 3 bases, with 9 bases between. In germline, CDR1 is SNHLY, CDR2 FYNNEI. This CDR3 is CASSEARRDKNIQYF. In DNA, the CDR3 is TGTGCCAGCAGTGAAGCGCGGAGGGACAAAAACATTCAGTACTTC. The complete variable domain, with remaining parts taken from reference TRBV2 and TRBJ2-4, reads EPEVTQTPSHQVTQMGQEVILRCVPISNHLYFYWYRQILGQKVEFLVSFYNNEISEKSEIFDDQFSVERPDGSNFTLKIRSTKLEDSAMYFCASSEARRDKNIQYFGAGTRLSVL.

This clonotype was recorded at least ten times. This sequence joins TRBV6-5 and TRBJ1-6; TRBD1 might be the D (5 bases). V gave up 4 bases and J gave up 5 bases, with 9 bases separating them. The V gene's germline CDR1 is MNHEY and CDR2 SVGAGI. The length of the CDR3 is 14 residues. The CDR3 DNA reads TGTGCCAGCAGTTCTCAGGGTAATAATTCACCCCTCCACTTT. It translates to CASSSQGNNSPLHF.

This clonotype showed up many times. The chain combines TRBV9 with TRBJ2-7; 12 bases align to TRBD2. Per the germline V gene, CDR1 is SGDLS and CDR2 is YYNGEE. V dropped 0 bases and J dropped 4; count of bases not matched to a gene: 2. CDR3 size: 15 residues. CDR3 coding DNA: TGTGCCAGCAGCGTAGGGGGGACTAGCGGGTACGAGCAGTACTTC. Translating it yields CASSVGGTSGYEQYF.

This clonotype came up once. The rearrangement joins TRBV7-9 to TRBJ2-1; TRBD2 agrees at 9 bases. The V gene end was trimmed by 0 bases and the J gene end by 8 bases; junction bases not matched to a gene: 14. Germline loops: CDR1 SEHNR, CDR2 FQNEAQ (reference sequence). This CDR3 contains 18 residues. CDR3 coding DNA: TGTGCCAGCAGCTTAGCGGTCGTCGCGGGAGGGCTACGAGATGAGCAGTTCTTC. It specifies CASSLAVVAGGLRDEQFF.

This clonotype was seen a handful of times. The missing conserved phenylalanine or tryptophan at the end of this CDR3 makes a read error likely. The chain joins TRBV20-1 to TRBJ2-5; D is possibly TRBD1 or TRBD2 (5 bases each). V dropped 6 bases and J dropped 0 bases, with 14 bases sitting between them. Germline V gene sequence: CDR1 DFQATT, CDR2 SNEGSKA (reference sequence). CDR3 length: 14 residues. The CDR3 nucleotides read TGCAGTGCCCCCGGGACCGCTAACCAAGAGACCCAGTACCTC. Translated, it gives CSAPGTANQETQYL.

This clonotype was picked up many times. This chain links TRBV20-1 with TRBJ2-7; 9 bases fit TRBD2. CDR1 and CDR2 from the germline V gene are DFQATT and SNEGSKA (reference sequence). This CDR3 comprises 17 residues. With V trimmed by 0 bases and J by 6 bases, 15 bases remained unmatched. The CDR3 protein is CSARDLRLAGSVGEQYF. The CDR3 DNA sequence: TGCAGTGCTAGAGATCTTCGGCTAGCGGGGTCGGTGGGCGAGCAGTACTTC.

This clonotype was observed at least ten times. The chain couples TRBV15 to TRBJ2-3; D is perhaps TRBD1 (5 bases). The CDR3 runs 15 residues. Germline V CDR1 and CDR2: LNHNV, YYDKDF (reference sequence). Trimming took 0 bases from V and 5 from J, leaving 12 bases between them. DNA of the CDR3: TGTGCCACCAGCAGAGATATCCAGGGTAAAGATACGCAGTATTTT. This sequence encodes CATSRDIQGKDTQYF.

This clonotype was counted at least ten times. CDR3 nucleotide sequence: TGTGCCAGCAGTGAATCCGAGGGGTTTGGAGGCTACACCTTC. This encodes CASSESEGFGGYTF. V and J are TRBV25-1 and TRBJ1-2; a weak D match, TRBD1 (5 bases). V was trimmed by 1 base and J by 8 bases, leaving 14 bases between them. Germline V gives CDR1 MGHDK, CDR2 SYGVNS. The CDR3 covers 14 residues.

The V call is TRBV7-9, the J call TRBJ1-2, with a tentative D call TRBD1 (5 bases). V was pared by 5 bases and J by 2 bases, with 18 bases between. Germline V gene data show CDR1 as SEHNR and CDR2 as FQNEAQ (reference sequence). The CDR3 runs 16 residues. This CDR3 reads CASSPLGQTKNYGYTF. CDR3 bases: TGTGCCAGCAGCCCGTTGGGGCAGACGAAAAACTATGGCTACACCTTC. The full variable domain, completed using reference TRBV7-9 and TRBJ1-2, is DTGVSQNPRHKITKRGQNVTFRCDPISEHNRLYWYRQTLGQGPEFLTYFQNEAQLEKSRLLSDRFSAERPKGSFSTLEIQRTEQGDSAMYLCASSPLGQTKNYGYTFGSGTRLTVV.

The sample holds many counts of this clonotype. The rearrangement links TRBV20-1 to TRBJ1-5; D gene uncertain. Deletions cut 0 bases from V and 4 bases from J, with 7 bases between. The CDR3 covers 13 residues. Germline values: CDR1 DFQATT, CDR2 SNEGSKA (reference sequence). CDR3 sequence (DNA): TGCAGTGCTAGAGAGACACCTAATCAGCCCCAGCATTTT. Its protein is CSARETPNQPQHF.

This clonotype showed up many times. The chain joins TRBV20-1 to TRBJ1-5; D is ambiguous. This CDR3 contains 15 residues. Germline V gives CDR1 DFQATT, CDR2 SNEGSKA (reference sequence). Deletions cut 2 bases from V and 1 base from J, with 12 bases between. In DNA form, the CDR3 reads TGCAGTGCTAGATCGGGAGGGCCCAGCAATCAGCCCCAGCATTTT. Encoded protein: CSARSGGPSNQPQHF.

The chain couples TRBV25-1 to TRBJ2-2, with 11 positions matching TRBD2. This CDR3 contains 16 residues. The germline V gene encodes CDR1 MGHDK and CDR2 SYGVNS. Trimming removed 8 bases from V and 2 bases from J; junction bases left unmatched: 7. The CDR3 DNA sequence: TGTGCCAGCTCTGAAACTAGCGGGAGAAACACCGGGGAGCTGTTTTTT. It translates to CASSETSGRNTGELFF.

As to this clonotype: With a much larger clone just one base away, this may be a read error. The chain joins TRBV6-5 to TRBJ2-7, with 8 bases matching TRBD1. The V segment lost 5 bases and the J segment 9 bases; nucleotides outside the gene matches: 9. The CDR3 contains 13 residues. CDR1 is MNHEY, CDR2 SVGAGI, per germline. The CDR3 reads CASSHGQGLGQYF. In DNA form, the CDR3 reads TGTGCCAGCAGTCACGGACAGGGTTTGGGGCAGTACTTC.

J is TRBJ1-2 and V is TRBV2; perhaps TRBD1 as D (5 bases). CDR3 length: 13 residues. CDR1 is SNHLY and CDR2 is FYNNEI in the germline V gene. The V gene lost 8 bases and the J gene lost 0 bases, with 10 bases spanning the gap. CDR3 amino acids: CASQMTANYGYTF. CDR3 DNA: TGTGCCAGCCAAATGACAGCTAACTATGGCTACACCTTC.

Comment on this clonotype: Since a much larger clone is just one base distant, this may be a read error. The rearrangement links TRBV19 to TRBJ2-5; D is unclear. From germline, CDR1 is LNHDA and CDR2 SQIVND (reference sequence). CDR3 length: 14 amino acids. This CDR3 is CASSAGPFQEAQYF. The CDR3, as DNA: TGTGCCAGTAGTGCCGGCCCTTTCCAAGAGGCCCAGTACTTC.

CDR3 bases: TGCGCCAGCAGCCAAGGGGGCAGGGAGGATTCAAAACTGTTTTTT. It codes for CASSQGGREDSKLFF. The J gene is TRBJ1-4, the V gene TRBV4-3, with D possibly TRBD1 on 5 matching bases. This CDR3 comprises 15 residues. CDR1 and CDR2 from the germline V gene are LGHNA and YSLEER. The ends were cut back, 1 base at V and 10 bases at J, with 16 bases in the middle.

This sequence joins TRBV25-1 and TRBJ1-6; D uncertain. Per the germline V gene, CDR1 is MGHDK and CDR2 is SYGVNS. Trimming left V 9 bases short and J 0 bases short, with 3 bases between. The CDR3 runs to 12 residues. CDR3 DNA sequence: TGTGCCAGTGGCTCCTATAATTCACCCCTCCACTTT. As protein: CASGSYNSPLHF.

This clonotype occurred many times. This sequence joins TRBV9 and TRBJ2-3; 9 bases agree with TRBD2. Germline lookup yields CDR1 SGDLS and CDR2 YYNGEE. The CDR3 runs 17 residues. Trimming cost V 0 bases and J 2 bases; bases outside gene matches: 7. The CDR3 DNA reads TGTGCCAGCAGCGTAGAGAGCGGGGGGACGCCCACAGATACGCAGTATTTT. It codes for CASSVESGGTPTDTQYF.

Ten or more counts support this clonotype. The genes are TRBV6-6 and TRBJ2-2; a weak D match, TRBD1 (7 bases). Germline V gene sequence: CDR1 MNHNY, CDR2 SVGAGI (reference sequence). This CDR3 region has 14 residues. The V and J ends lost 5 bases and 6 bases respectively, with 13 bases between them. The CDR3 region is CASSGAGGSGELFF. Written as DNA, the CDR3 is TGTGCCAGCAGTGGGGCAGGGGGGTCCGGGGAGCTGTTTTTT.

There are a few counts of this clonotype. One base away lies a much larger clone, so this may be a sequencing read error. The rearrangement links TRBV20-1 to TRBJ2-1, with D possibly TRBD2 on 6 matching bases. V was trimmed by 1 base and J by 7 bases, leaving 17 bases between them. Germline assignment: CDR1 DFQATT and CDR2 SNEGSKA (reference sequence). CDR3 size: 15 residues. CDR3 sequence: CSARVRGLATNEQFF. CDR3 DNA: TGCAGTGCTAGAGTCCGCGGGCTAGCGACAAATGAGCAGTTCTTC.

The sample holds a few counts of this clonotype. Germline and junction disagree at one end, which may indicate a read error. This chain connects TRBV10-1 to TRBJ2-5; D tentatively fits TRBD1 or TRBD2 (6 bases each). The CDR3 loop spans 17 amino acids. Germline CDR1 WNHNN, CDR2 SYGVQD (reference sequence). The CDR3 is CASSQDLRGAALETQYF. CDR3 DNA sequence: TGTGCCAGCAGCCAAGATCTTAGGGGGGCGGCGTTAGAGACCCAGTACTTC.

As for this clonotype: Germline and junction disagree at one end, which may indicate a read error. The chain uses TRBV7-7 and TRBJ1-6; D perhaps matches TRBD1 (5 bases). CDR3 length: 18 amino acids. Germline V gives CDR1 SSHAT, CDR2 FNYEAQ (reference sequence). In DNA form, the CDR3 reads TGTGCTAGCAGCTTAGTCGCGGTCCGGGACTTTGAGAGTTCACCCCTCCACTTT. The encoded protein is CASSLVAVRDFESSPLHF.

This clonotype appeared many times. The V gene is TRBV20-1, the J gene TRBJ2-7; 8 bases map to TRBD1. This CDR3 region has 12 residues. Germline CDR1 is DFQATT and CDR2 is SNEGSKA (reference sequence). V dropped 4 bases and J dropped 5; count of bases not matched to a gene: 4. The CDR3 reads CSATDRDHEQYF. CDR3 nucleotide sequence: TGCAGTGCTACGGACAGGGACCACGAGCAGTACTTC.

This clonotype was detected many times. V is TRBV2 and J is TRBJ2-5; D might be TRBD1 (5 bases). The CDR3 is 12 residues long. Looked up from germline, CDR1 is SNHLY and CDR2 is FYNNEI. With 8 bases removed from V and 2 bases from J, the gap between germline ends came to 9 bases. The CDR3 loop is CASRRQQETQYF. The CDR3 DNA reads TGTGCCAGCCGCCGACAGCAAGAGACCCAGTACTTC.

The chain employs TRBV7-9 and TRBJ1-6; TRBD1 matches 7 bases. CDR1 SEHNR and CDR2 FQNEAQ come from the germline V gene (reference sequence). After removal of 8 bases from V and 8 bases from J, the junction contained 15 bases not matched to a gene. The CDR3 runs to 16 residues. Here the CDR3 DNA reads TGTGCCAGCTCCCCTTCCAAGGGGGCCGTGGATTCACCCCTCCACTTT. It translates to CASSPSKGAVDSPLHF.

This clonotype showed up many times. The V gene is TRBV19, the J gene TRBJ1-5, with TRBD1 identical over 11 bases. J lost 2 bases, V lost 8 bases, and 5 bases had no gene match. This CDR3 has 15 residues. CDR1 and CDR2 from the germline V gene are LNHDA and SQIVND (reference sequence). The CDR3 DNA is TGTGCCAGTGCGGGACAGGGGGTTGGCAATCAGCCCCAGCATTTT. This codes for CASAGQGVGNQPQHF.